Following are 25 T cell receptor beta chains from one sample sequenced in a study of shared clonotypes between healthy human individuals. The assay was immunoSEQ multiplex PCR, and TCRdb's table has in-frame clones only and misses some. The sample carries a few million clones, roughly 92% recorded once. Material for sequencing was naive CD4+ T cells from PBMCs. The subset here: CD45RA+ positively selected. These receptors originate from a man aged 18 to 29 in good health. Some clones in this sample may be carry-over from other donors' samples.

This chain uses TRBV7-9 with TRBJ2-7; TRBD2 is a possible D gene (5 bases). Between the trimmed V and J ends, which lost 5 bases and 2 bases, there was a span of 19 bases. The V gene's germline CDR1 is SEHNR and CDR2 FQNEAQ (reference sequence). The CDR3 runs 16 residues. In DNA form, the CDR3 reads TGTGCCAGCAGCCCACCCCCTCGGCTAGCTACCTACGAGCAGTACTTC. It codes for CASSPPPRLATYEQYF.

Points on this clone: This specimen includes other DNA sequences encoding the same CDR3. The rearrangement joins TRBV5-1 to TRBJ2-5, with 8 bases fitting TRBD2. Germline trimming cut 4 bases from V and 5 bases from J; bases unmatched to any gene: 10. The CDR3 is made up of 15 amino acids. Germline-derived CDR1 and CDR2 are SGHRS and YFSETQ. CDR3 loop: CASSPTGTSGETQYF. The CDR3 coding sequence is TGCGCCAGCAGCCCTACCGGGACTAGTGGGGAGACCCAGTACTTC.

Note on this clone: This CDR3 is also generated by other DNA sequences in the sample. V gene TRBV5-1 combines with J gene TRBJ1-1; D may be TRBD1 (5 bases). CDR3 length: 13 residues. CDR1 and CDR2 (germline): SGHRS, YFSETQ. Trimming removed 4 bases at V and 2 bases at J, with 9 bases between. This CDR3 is CASSLQENTEAFF. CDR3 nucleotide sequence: TGCGCCAGCAGCCTACAGGAAAACACTGAAGCTTTCTTT.

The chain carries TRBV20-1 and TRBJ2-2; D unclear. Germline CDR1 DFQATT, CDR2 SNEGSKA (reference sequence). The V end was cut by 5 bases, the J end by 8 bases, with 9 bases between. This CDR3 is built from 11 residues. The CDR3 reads CSAPTAGELFF. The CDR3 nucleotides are TGCAGTGCTCCCACGGCAGGGGAGCTGTTTTTT.

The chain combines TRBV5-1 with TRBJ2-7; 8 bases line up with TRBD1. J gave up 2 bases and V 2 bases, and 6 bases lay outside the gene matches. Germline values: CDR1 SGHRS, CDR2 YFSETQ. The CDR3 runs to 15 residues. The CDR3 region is CASSFPTTGAYEQYF. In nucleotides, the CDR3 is TGCGCCAGCAGCTTTCCTACGACAGGGGCCTACGAGCAGTACTTC.

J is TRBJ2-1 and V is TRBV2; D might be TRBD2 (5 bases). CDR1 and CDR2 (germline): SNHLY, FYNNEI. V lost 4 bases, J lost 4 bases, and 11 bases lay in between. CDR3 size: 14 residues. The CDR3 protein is CASSGEMGYNEQFF. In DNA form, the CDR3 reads TGTGCCAGCAGTGGGGAGATGGGTTACAATGAGCAGTTCTTC. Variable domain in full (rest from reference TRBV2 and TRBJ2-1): EPEVTQTPSHQVTQMGQEVILRCVPISNHLYFYWYRQILGQKVEFLVSFYNNEISEKSEIFDDQFSVERPDGSNFTLKIRSTKLEDSAMYFCASSGEMGYNEQFFGPGTRLTVL.

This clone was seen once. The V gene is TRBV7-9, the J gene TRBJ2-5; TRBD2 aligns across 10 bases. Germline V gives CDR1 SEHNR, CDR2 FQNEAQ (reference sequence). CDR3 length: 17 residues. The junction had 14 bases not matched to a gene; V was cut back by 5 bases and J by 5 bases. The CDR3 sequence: CASSLRGRLAGAETQYF. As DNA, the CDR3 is TGTGCCAGCAGCCTACGGGGTCGGCTAGCGGGAGCTGAGACCCAGTACTTC.

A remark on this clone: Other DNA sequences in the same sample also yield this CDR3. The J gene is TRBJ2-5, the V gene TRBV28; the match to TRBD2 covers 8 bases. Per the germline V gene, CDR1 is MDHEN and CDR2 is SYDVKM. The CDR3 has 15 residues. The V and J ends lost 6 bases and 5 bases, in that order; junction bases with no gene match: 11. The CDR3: CASSLGGARGETQYF. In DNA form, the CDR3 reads TGTGCCAGCAGCCTCGGGGGGGCGCGAGGGGAGACCCAGTACTTC.

This chain's CDR3 is CASIGGWVETQYF. Here the CDR3 DNA reads TGTGCCAGTATAGGGGGATGGGTCGAGACCCAGTACTTC. The V call is TRBV28, the J call TRBJ2-5; D possibly corresponds to TRBD1 (6 bases). This CDR3 is 13 amino acids long. The germline gives CDR1 MDHEN, CDR2 SYDVKM. The V end was cut by 9 bases, the J end by 5 bases, with 16 bases between.

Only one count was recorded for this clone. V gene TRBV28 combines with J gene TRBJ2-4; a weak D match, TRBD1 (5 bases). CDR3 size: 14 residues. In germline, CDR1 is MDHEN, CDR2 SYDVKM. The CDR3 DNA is TGTGTCCACAGCAGTCAGGGTGCCAAAAACATTCAGTACTTC. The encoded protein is CVHSSQGAKNIQYF.

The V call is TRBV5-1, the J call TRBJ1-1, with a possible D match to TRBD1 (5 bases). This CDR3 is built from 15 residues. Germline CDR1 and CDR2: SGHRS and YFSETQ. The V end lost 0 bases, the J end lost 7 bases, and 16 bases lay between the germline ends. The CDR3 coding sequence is TGCGCCAGCAGCTTGGGAGCTAGGGGCGACCTTGAAGCTTTCTTT. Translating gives CASSLGARGDLEAFF.

This CDR3 reads CASSYAGSSYEQYF. The CDR3 DNA reads TGTGCCAGCAGTTATGCAGGGAGCTCCTACGAGCAGTACTTC. The chain is built from TRBV28 and TRBJ2-7; D is tentatively TRBD1 or TRBD2 (5 bases each). V gave up 4 bases and J gave up 0 bases, with 10 bases separating them. This CDR3 has 14 residues. The germline gives CDR1 MDHEN, CDR2 SYDVKM.

This chain's CDR3 is CASSLLGLGGDTQYF. DNA of the CDR3: TGCGCCAGCAGCTTGTTAGGGCTCGGCGGAGATACGCAGTATTTT. This chain links TRBV5-1 with TRBJ2-3; no reliable D call. Between the trimmed V and J ends, which lost 1 base and 5 bases, there was a span of 14 bases. CDR1 SGHRS and CDR2 YFSETQ come from the germline V gene. CDR3 size: 15 residues.

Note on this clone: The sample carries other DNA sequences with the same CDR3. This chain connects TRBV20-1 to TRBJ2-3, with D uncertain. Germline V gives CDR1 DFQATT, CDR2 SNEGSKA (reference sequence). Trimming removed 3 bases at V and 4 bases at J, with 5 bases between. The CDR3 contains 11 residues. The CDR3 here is CSASEADTQYF. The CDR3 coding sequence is TGCAGTGCTAGTGAGGCAGATACGCAGTATTTT.

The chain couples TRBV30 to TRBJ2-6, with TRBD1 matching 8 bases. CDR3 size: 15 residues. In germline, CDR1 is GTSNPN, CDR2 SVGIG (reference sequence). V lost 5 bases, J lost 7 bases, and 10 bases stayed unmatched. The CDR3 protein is CAWAPLGQGANVLTF. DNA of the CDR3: TGTGCCTGGGCTCCTTTAGGACAGGGTGCCAACGTCCTGACTTTC. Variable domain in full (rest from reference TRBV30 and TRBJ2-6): SQTIHQWPATLVQPVGSPLSLECTVEGTSNPNLYWYRQAAGRGLQLLFYSVGIGQISSEVPQNLSASRPQDRQFILSSKKLLLSDSGFYLCAWAPLGQGANVLTFGAGSRLTVL.

CDR3 region: CASRRTSGRSETQYF. The CDR3 region has the DNA TGTGCCAGCAGGCGGACTAGCGGGAGGTCGGAGACCCAGTACTTC. V and J are TRBV28 and TRBJ2-5; 14 nucleotides line up with TRBD2. Germline V gene data show CDR1 as MDHEN and CDR2 as SYDVKM. Trimming cost V 6 bases and J 5 bases; bases outside gene matches: 5. The CDR3 is made up of 15 amino acids.

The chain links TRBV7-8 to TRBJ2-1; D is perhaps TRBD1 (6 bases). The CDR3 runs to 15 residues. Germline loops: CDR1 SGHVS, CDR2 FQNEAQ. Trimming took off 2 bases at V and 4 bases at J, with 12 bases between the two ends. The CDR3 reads CASSLPSTGYNEQFF. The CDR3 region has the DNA TGTGCCAGCAGCTTACCCTCTACAGGGTACAATGAGCAGTTCTTC.

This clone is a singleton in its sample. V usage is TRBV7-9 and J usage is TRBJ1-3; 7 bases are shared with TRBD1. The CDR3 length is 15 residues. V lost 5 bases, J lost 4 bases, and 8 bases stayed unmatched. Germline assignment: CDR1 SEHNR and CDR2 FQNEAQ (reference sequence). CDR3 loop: CASSPERGLGNTIYF. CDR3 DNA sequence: TGTGCCAGCAGCCCGGAAAGGGGGCTCGGAAACACCATATATTTT.

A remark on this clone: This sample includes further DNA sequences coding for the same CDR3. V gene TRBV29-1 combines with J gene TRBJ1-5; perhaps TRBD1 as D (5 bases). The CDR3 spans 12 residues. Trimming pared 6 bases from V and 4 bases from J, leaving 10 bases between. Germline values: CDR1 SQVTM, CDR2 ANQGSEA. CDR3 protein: CSVGGGNQPQHF. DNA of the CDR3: TGCAGCGTGGGGGGGGGAAATCAGCCCCAGCATTTT.

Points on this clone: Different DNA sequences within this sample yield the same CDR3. Here the CDR3 DNA reads TGCGCCAGCAGCTTGGGGACAGGGTCGAACACCGGGGAGCTGTTTTTT. It codes for CASSLGTGSNTGELFF. The V gene is TRBV5-1, the J gene TRBJ2-2; TRBD1 agrees at 8 bases. The V segment lost 0 bases and the J segment 0 bases; nucleotides outside the gene matches: 1. This CDR3 has 16 amino acids. CDR1 and CDR2 from the germline V gene are SGHRS and YFSETQ.

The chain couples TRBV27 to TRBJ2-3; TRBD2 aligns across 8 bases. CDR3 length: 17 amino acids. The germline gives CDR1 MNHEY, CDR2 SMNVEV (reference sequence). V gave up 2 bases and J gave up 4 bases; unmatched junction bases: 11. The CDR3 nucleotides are TGTGCCAGCAGTTTAGCCCCACCGGCGGGAGGTGCAGATACGCAGTATTTT. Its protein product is CASSLAPPAGGADTQYF.

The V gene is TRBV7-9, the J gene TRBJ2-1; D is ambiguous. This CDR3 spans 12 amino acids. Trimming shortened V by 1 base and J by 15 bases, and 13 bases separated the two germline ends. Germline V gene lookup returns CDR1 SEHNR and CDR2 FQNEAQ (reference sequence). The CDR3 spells CASSLDTRGWFF. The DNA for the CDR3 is TGTGCCAGCAGCTTAGATACCCGCGGTTGGTTCTTC.

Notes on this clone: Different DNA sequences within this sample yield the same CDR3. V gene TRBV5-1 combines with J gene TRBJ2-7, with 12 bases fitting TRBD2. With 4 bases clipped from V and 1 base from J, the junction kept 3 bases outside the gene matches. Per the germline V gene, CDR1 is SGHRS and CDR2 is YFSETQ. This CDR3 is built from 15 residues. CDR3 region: CASSPTSGRSYEQYF. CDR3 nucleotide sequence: TGCGCCAGCAGCCCGACTAGCGGGAGATCCTACGAGCAGTACTTC.

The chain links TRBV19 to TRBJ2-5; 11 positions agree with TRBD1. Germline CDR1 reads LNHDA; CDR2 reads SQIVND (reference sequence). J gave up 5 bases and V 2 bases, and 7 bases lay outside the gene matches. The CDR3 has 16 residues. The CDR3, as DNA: TGTGCCAGTAGTATAAGGACAGGGGGCGCGTGGGAGACCCAGTACTTC. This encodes CASSIRTGGAWETQYF.

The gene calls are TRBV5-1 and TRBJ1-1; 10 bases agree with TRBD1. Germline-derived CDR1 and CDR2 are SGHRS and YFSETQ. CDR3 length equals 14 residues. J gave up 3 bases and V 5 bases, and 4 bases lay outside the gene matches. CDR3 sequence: CASSSDRGHTEAFF. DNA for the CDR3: TGCGCCAGCAGTTCAGACAGGGGGCACACTGAAGCTTTCTTT.